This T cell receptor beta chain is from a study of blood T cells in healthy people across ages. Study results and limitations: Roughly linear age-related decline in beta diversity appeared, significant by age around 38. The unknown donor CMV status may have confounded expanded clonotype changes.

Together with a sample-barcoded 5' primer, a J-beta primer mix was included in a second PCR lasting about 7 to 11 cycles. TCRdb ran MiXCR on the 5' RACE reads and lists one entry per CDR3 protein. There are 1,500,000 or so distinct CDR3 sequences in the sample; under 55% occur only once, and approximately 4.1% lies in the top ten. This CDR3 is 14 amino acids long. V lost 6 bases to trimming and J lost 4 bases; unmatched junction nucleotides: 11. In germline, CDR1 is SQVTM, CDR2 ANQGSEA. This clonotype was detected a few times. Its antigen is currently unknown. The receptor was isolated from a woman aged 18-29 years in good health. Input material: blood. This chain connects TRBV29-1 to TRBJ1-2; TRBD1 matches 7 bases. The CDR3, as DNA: TGCAGCGTAGACCTGACAGGGAACGCCTATGGCTACACCTTC. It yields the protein CSVDLTGNAYGYTF.